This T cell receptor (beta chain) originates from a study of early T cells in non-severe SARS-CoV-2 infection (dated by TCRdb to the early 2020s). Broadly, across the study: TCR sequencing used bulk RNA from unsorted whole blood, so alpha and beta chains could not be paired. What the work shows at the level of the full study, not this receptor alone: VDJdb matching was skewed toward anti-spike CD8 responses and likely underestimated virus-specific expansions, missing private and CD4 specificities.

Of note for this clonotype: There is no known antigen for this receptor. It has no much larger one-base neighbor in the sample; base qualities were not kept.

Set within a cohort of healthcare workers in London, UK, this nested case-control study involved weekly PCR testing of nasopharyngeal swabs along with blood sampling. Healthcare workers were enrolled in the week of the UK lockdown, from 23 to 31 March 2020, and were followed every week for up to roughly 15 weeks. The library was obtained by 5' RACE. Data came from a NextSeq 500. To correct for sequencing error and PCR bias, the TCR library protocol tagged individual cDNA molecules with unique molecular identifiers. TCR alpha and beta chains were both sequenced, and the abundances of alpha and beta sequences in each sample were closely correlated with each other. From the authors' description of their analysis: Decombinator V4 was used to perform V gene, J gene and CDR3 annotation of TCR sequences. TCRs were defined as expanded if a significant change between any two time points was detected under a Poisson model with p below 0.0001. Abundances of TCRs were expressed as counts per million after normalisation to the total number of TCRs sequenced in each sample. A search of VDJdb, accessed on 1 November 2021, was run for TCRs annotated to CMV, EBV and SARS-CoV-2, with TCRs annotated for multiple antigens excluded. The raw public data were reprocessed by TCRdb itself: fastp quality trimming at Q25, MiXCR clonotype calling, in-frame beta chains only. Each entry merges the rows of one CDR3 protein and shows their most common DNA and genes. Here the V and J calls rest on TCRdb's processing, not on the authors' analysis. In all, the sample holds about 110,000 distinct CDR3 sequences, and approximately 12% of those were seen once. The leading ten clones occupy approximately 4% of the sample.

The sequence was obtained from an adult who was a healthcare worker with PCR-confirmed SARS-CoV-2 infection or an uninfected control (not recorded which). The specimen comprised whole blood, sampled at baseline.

The CDR3 region has the sequence CSVGHGGEFTDTQYF. The nucleotides read TGCAGCGTTGGGCACGGGGGAGAGTTCACAGATACGCAGTATTTT. The chain uses TRBV29-1 and TRBJ2-3; D gene: possibly TRBD2, on 6 matching bases. The CDR3 runs 15 residues from the cysteine to the phenylalanine. Just CDR3 DNA is preserved here, 45 bases in frame from base 1. V drops 4 bases and J drops 2 bases, leaving 16 bases in between. CDR1 SQVTM and CDR2 ANQGSEA are derived from the germline V gene.